A selection of T cell receptor beta chains follows, all from one sample in a study of control samples from healthy donors and cancer patients. The data were produced by immunoSEQ multiplex PCR, yet TCRdb's version contains in-frame clones alone and is incomplete. The sample contains just over 150,000 clones, about 94% of which appear only once. Sequenced input: blood. The receptors derive from a woman in her thirties or forties in good health. The CDR3 runs from the conserved cysteine through the conserved F or W. A D gene is named only where the DNA matches it firmly.

J gene | V gene | D gene | CDR3 protein | CDR3 DNA
TRBJ1-5 | TRBV7-2 | TRBD1 | CASSSGYPGTVVHQPQHF | TGTGCCAGCAGCTCCGGTTACCCCGGGACAGTGGTGCATCAGCCCCAGCATTTT
TRBJ1-1 | TRBV6-5 | NA | CAGGNRDLEAFF | TGTGCCGGGGGGAACAGGGACCTTGAAGCTTTCTTT
TRBJ1-1 | TRBV5-6 | NA | CASSLANRNTEAFF | TGTGCCAGCAGCTTGGCAAACAGGAACACTGAAGCTTTCTTT
TRBJ2-1 | TRBV20-1 | NA | CSASGVRNSSYNEQFF | TGCAGTGCTAGTGGGGTGAGAAACAGCTCCTACAATGAGCAGTTCTTC
TRBJ1-1 | TRBV11-2 | NA | CASSYDRTVGTEAFF | TGTGCCAGCAGCTACGACAGGACGGTAGGCACTGAAGCTTTCTTT
TRBJ2-1 | TRBV6-2/TRBV6-3 | TRBD1 | CASSRSAGGGGYNEQFF | TGTGCCAGCAGCCGGTCGGCAGGGGGCGGAGGTTACAATGAGCAGTTCTTC
TRBJ1-5 | TRBV18 | TRBD1 | CASSRRPGGQPQHF | TGTGCCAGCTCACGTCGGCCAGGGGGTCAGCCCCAGCATTTT
TRBJ1-1 | TRBV6-5 | TRBD1 | CAGNRGDAEAFF | TGTGCCGGGAACAGGGGGGACGCTGAAGCTTTCTTT
TRBJ1-4 | TRBV4-2 | TRBD1 | CASSTRDRDEKLFF | TGTGCCAGCAGCACCCGGGACAGGGACGAAAAACTGTTTTTT
TRBJ1-6 | TRBV6-6 | NA | CASSPSSYNSPLHF | TGTGCCAGCAGTCCTAGCTCCTATAATTCACCCCTCCACTTT